This T cell receptor beta chain emerged from a study of OX40 agonist ivuxolimab in advanced cancers. The assay was immunoSEQ multiplex PCR, and TCRdb's table has in-frame clones only and misses some. This table holds 55,000 to 65,000 clones, 82% found once. V shed 0 bases and J shed 7 bases, with 16 bases lying between them. The CDR3 covers 15 residues. The germline gives CDR1 SGHRS, CDR2 YFSETQ. This material consisted of CD4+ or CD8+ T cells sorted from blood, taken in a trial of the OX40 agonist ivuxolimab. V usage is TRBV5-1 and J usage is TRBJ1-1, with unresolved D. This TCR came from an adult with an advanced solid tumor such as melanoma, head and neck, liver or kidney cancer. CDR3 sequence: CASSLDVTLGSEAFF. CDR3 DNA sequence: TGCGCCAGCAGCTTGGATGTGACACTAGGGAGTGAAGCTTTCTTT.